A single sample gave rise to the 14 T cell receptor beta chains below, sequenced in a study of shared clonotypes between healthy human individuals. Libraries were prepared by immunoSEQ multiplex PCR; TCRdb keeps only in-frame clonotypes and omits some of them. Among some 2.4 million clones, approximately 93% were seen once, and the ten largest hold about 0.38%. The sequencing input was naive CD4+ T cells from PBMCs. Subset noted: CD45RA+ positively selected. The receptors were sampled from a man aged 18-30 years in good health. Some clones in this sample may be carry-over from other donors' samples.

The J gene is TRBJ2-1, the V gene TRBV7-2; no clear D. CDR1 and CDR2 from the germline V gene are SGHTA and FQGNSA. V dropped 7 bases and J dropped 9 bases, with 22 bases sitting between them. CDR3 length equals 15 residues. This CDR3 reads CASTLLGGVSGEQFF. Here the CDR3 DNA reads TGTGCCAGCACCCTCCTAGGCGGTGTATCGGGTGAGCAGTTCTTC.

A remark on this clone: This CDR3 is also generated by other DNA sequences in the sample. V is TRBV7-9 and J is TRBJ2-1; D possibly corresponds to TRBD1 (5 bases). Germline loops: CDR1 SEHNR, CDR2 FQNEAQ (reference sequence). This CDR3 comprises 15 residues. With 1 base removed from V and 4 bases from J, the gap between germline ends came to 11 bases. The CDR3 loop is CASSLGTSGYNEQFF. DNA of the CDR3: TGTGCCAGCAGCTTAGGGACATCCGGATACAATGAGCAGTTCTTC.

Turning to this clone: Different DNA sequences within this sample yield the same CDR3. This rearrangement joins TRBV5-1 to TRBJ2-7, with 11 bases matching TRBD1. The CDR3 loop spans 14 amino acids. Germline V gives CDR1 SGHRS, CDR2 YFSETQ. The V and J ends lost 4 bases and 3 bases, in that order; junction bases with no gene match: 3. CDR3 bases: TGCGCCAGCAGCCTTGGGACAGGGGGCTACGAGCAGTACTTC. It is translated as CASSLGTGGYEQYF. Complete variable domain (other parts from reference TRBV5-1 and TRBJ2-7): KAGVTQTPRYLIKTRGQQVTLSCSPISGHRSVSWYQQTPGQGLQFLFEYFSETQRNKGNFPGRFSGRQFSNSRSEMNVSTLELGDSALYLCASSLGTGGYEQYFGPGTRLTVT.

The rearrangement uses TRBV7-2 and TRBJ2-3, with 10 bases matching TRBD1. The germline V gene encodes CDR1 SGHTA and CDR2 FQGNSA. This CDR3 is built from 17 residues. Trimming cost V 0 bases and J 6 bases; bases outside gene matches: 9. In DNA, the CDR3 is TGTGCCAGCAGCTTAGCTCCCGGACAGGGGGATTCCGATACGCAGTATTTT. It yields the protein CASSLAPGQGDSDTQYF.

The chain recombines TRBV11-2 with TRBJ2-3; 12 nucleotides agree with TRBD2. CDR1 and CDR2 from the germline V gene are SGHAT and FQNNGV. This CDR3 contains 16 residues. Trimming took 7 bases from V and 6 from J; bases not matched to a gene: 11. CDR3 bases: TGTGCCAGCACCCCCCAAGCTAGCGGGAGGGTGGATACGCAGTATTTT. The encoded protein is CASTPQASGRVDTQYF.

The rearrangement links TRBV15 to TRBJ1-2, with D unclear. CDR1 is LNHNV and CDR2 is YYDKDF in the germline V gene (reference sequence). V lost 0 bases and J lost 5, with 7 bases in between. CDR3 size: 13 residues. The CDR3 protein is CATSRDPEYGYTF. Written as DNA, the CDR3 is TGTGCCACCAGCAGAGATCCAGAGTATGGCTACACCTTC. Full variable domain (remainder filled in from reference TRBV15 and TRBJ1-2): DAMVIQNPRYQVTQFGKPVTLSCSQTLNHNVMYWYQQKSSQAPKLLFHYYDKDFNNEADTPDNFQSRRPNTSFCFLDIRSPGLGDTAMYLCATSRDPEYGYTFGSGTRLTVV.

Written as DNA, the CDR3 is TGTGCCAGCAGTTACTTGCGCACAGATACGCAGTATTTT. Translated, it gives CASSYLRTDTQYF. The chain employs TRBV6-5 and TRBJ2-3, with D unresolved. The CDR3 extends over 13 amino acids. Germline assignment: CDR1 MNHEY and CDR2 SVGAGI. The V end was cut by 1 base, the J end by 1 base, with 3 bases between.

The V call is TRBV4-3, the J call TRBJ2-2, with 12 nucleotides matching TRBD2. This CDR3 contains 17 residues. Germline assignment: CDR1 LGHNA and CDR2 YSLEER. After removal of 4 bases from V and 7 bases from J, the junction contained 10 bases not matched to a gene. In nucleotides, the CDR3 is TGCGCCAGCAGCCCTATCCAGACTAGCGGGAGTATCGGGGAGCTGTTTTTT. Translating it yields CASSPIQTSGSIGELFF.

The chain recombines TRBV4-1 with TRBJ2-1; TRBD2 matches 9 bases. With 4 bases clipped from V and 0 bases from J, the junction kept 7 bases outside the gene matches. Germline V lookup: CDR1 MGHRA, CDR2 YSYEKL. The CDR3 runs 17 residues. CDR3 loop: CASSPKRSGSSYNEQFF. DNA of the CDR3: TGCGCCAGCAGCCCCAAACGTAGCGGGAGCTCCTACAATGAGCAGTTCTTC.

The V gene is TRBV10-3, the J gene TRBJ2-2; 8 bases are shared with TRBD2. The CDR3 extends over 17 amino acids. The J segment lost 6 bases and the V segment lost 0 bases, leaving 9 bases of the junction unmatched. The V gene's germline CDR1 is ENHRY and CDR2 SYGVKD. The CDR3 spells CAISESGGAGGAGELFF. For the CDR3, the DNA is TGTGCCATCAGTGAGTCGGGGGGCGCGGGAGGCGCCGGGGAGCTGTTTTTT.

The rearrangement joins TRBV30 to TRBJ2-1; TRBD2 might be the D (5 bases). Germline CDR1 and CDR2: GTSNPN and SVGIG (reference sequence). The CDR3 loop spans 14 amino acids. V was clipped by 6 bases and J by 4 bases, with 16 bases between them. The CDR3 reads CACSTIRGYNEQFF. In DNA, the CDR3 is TGTGCCTGCTCAACTATCCGGGGATACAATGAGCAGTTCTTC.

The V call is TRBV5-1, the J call TRBJ2-5; 12 nucleotides line up with TRBD1. CDR1 and CDR2 (germline): SGHRS, YFSETQ. V shed 5 bases, J shed 5 bases, and the junction held 7 bases outside the gene matches. CDR3 length: 15 residues. The DNA for the CDR3 is TGCGCCAGCAGAACCGGGACAGGGGGCCAGGAGACCCAGTACTTC. The encoded protein is CASRTGTGGQETQYF.

This sequence joins TRBV18 and TRBJ1-5, with TRBD1 matching 7 bases. The CDR3 spans 17 residues. J was trimmed by 3 bases and V by 6 bases; bases with no gene match: 14. Germline CDR1 KGHSH, CDR2 LQKENI. In DNA form, the CDR3 reads TGTGCCAGCTCGAGAGCAACAGGGGCCCAGCTCAATCAGCCCCAGCATTTT. It translates to CASSRATGAQLNQPQHF.

The chain links TRBV7-8 to TRBJ2-2; TRBD2 might be the D (5 bases). The CDR3 has 15 amino acids. The V end lost 5 bases, the J end lost 5 bases, and 15 bases lay between the germline ends. CDR1 SGHVS and CDR2 FQNEAQ come from the germline V gene. The chain's CDR3 is CASSVTIHPTGELFF. The CDR3 nucleotides read TGTGCCAGCAGCGTGACTATTCACCCGACCGGGGAGCTGTTTTTT.